This entry describes one TCR beta chain. TCRdb keeps only in-frame clones here, not all; method: immunoSEQ multiplex PCR. The sample has tens of thousands of clones, more than 80% seen once. This sample was taken from a study of blood T cell repertoires in COVID-19. Study background: There were acute and convalescent COVID-19 samples, and they came from the United States, Italy and Spain. T cells, B-cell-depleted T cells, or PBMCs supplied cDNA or gDNA.

The CDR3 extends over 14 amino acids. Germline loops: CDR1 SGHRS, CDR2 YFSETQ. The V end was cut by 5 bases, the J end by 6 bases, with 17 bases between. The rearrangement uses TRBV5-1 and TRBJ1-2; maybe TRBD1 (5 bases). The clonotype was recovered from a woman aged 80 or over with acute or convalescent COVID-19. Sequenced: peripheral blood. CDR3 loop: CASRPLTEINGYTF. The CDR3 nucleotides read TGCGCCAGCAGACCCCTGACAGAGATTAATGGCTACACCTTC. The full variable domain, in which reference TRBV5-1 and TRBJ1-2 provide the parts outside the CDR3, is KAGVTQTPRYLIKTRGQQVTLSCSPISGHRSVSWYQQTPGQGLQFLFEYFSETQRNKGNFPGRFSGRQFSNSRSEMNVSTLELGDSALYLCASRPLTEINGYTFGSGTRLTVV.